This paragraph reports one TCR beta chain. TCRdb's table, derived via immunoSEQ multiplex PCR, lists solely in-frame clones and lacks some. Among 350,000 or so clones listed, about 90% were seen once. Per the germline V gene, CDR1 is KGHDR and CDR2 is SFDVKD. Deletions cut 3 bases from V and 0 bases from J, with 12 bases between. This CDR3 region has 16 residues. These data originate in a study of blood T cell repertoires in COVID-19. The cohort comprised adults aged roughly 18 to 95 years residing in approximately 25 US areas. The TCR was taken from a woman aged 25 to 39 who had recovered from COVID-19. This chain uses TRBV24-1 with TRBJ2-3; D remains unclear. Sequencing was done on a sample of PBMCs or T cells enriched from blood (not recorded which). This chain's CDR3 is CATSDPRLQSTDTQYF. The CDR3 DNA reads as TGTGCCACCAGTGATCCAAGACTCCAGAGCACAGATACGCAGTATTTT.